The rows below give T cell receptor beta chains drawn from one sample of a study of blood T cell repertoires in COVID-19. Libraries were prepared by immunoSEQ multiplex PCR; TCRdb keeps only in-frame clonotypes and omits some of them. The sample lists fewer than 250,000 clones, about nine tenths occurring once. Material: peripheral blood. Receptor source: a man aged 40-49 years with acute or convalescent COVID-19. Both conserved end residues are part of each CDR3. D genes are given only for firm matches. Only some rows state a clone size, as once, few, many or a class for expanded clones.

V gene	J gene	D gene	clone size	CDR3 DNA	CDR3 protein
TRBV7-9	TRBJ1-6	TRBD1	-	TGTGCCAGCCAAAAAACCGGGACAGAGAATTCACCCCTCCACTTT	CASQKTGTENSPLHF
TRBV11-2	TRBJ2-7	TRBD2	-	TGTGCCAGCAGCCTCGGACTAGCCTACGAGCAGTACTTC	CASSLGLAYEQYF
TRBV3-1/TRBV3-2	TRBJ2-5	-	-	TGTGCCAGCAGCCAAGGGTACAGACAAGAGACCCAGTACTTC	CASSQGYRQETQYF
TRBV7-6	TRBJ2-5	TRBD1	-	TGTGCCAGCAGCCGCGGGACAGGGGATGGAGAGACCCAGTACTTC	CASSRGTGDGETQYF
TRBV29-1	TRBJ2-5	TRBD1	once	TGCAGCGTCTATACAGGGGAAGAGACCCAGTACTTC	CSVYTGEETQYF
TRBV7-2	TRBJ2-3	TRBD2	-	TGTGCCAGCAGCTCGACTAGCGGGGGGGCCCCAGATACGCAGTATTTT	CASSSTSGGAPDTQYF
TRBV9	TRBJ2-3	TRBD2	-	TGTGCCAGCAGCGTAGAAACTGGGACTAGCGGGGGGGAGACAGATACGCAGTATTTT	CASSVETGTSGGETDTQYF
TRBV30	TRBJ2-7	-	-	TGTGCCGCCGGGGACACTTCCTTTGGGTACTTC	CAAGDTSFGYF
TRBV5-1	TRBJ2-3	TRBD2	-	TGCGCCAGCAGCTGGACTAGCGGGGGGGAGGATACGCAGTATTTT	CASSWTSGGEDTQYF
TRBV3-1/TRBV3-2	TRBJ2-1	TRBD1	-	TGTGCCAGCCCCCCAGGCGGTCCTTACAGGGGTGAGCAGTTCTTC	CASPPGGPYRGEQFF
TRBV2	TRBJ1-5	-	-	TGTGCCAGCAGCCCCGGACAGCCAAGCAATCAGCCCCAGCATTTT	CASSPGQPSNQPQHF
TRBV5-4	TRBJ2-3	TRBD2	-	TGTGCCAGCAGCTTTGGGGCACGGCCTAGCGGGGGACCCGTTACGCAGTATTTT	CASSFGARPSGGPVTQYF
TRBV7-6	TRBJ2-3	-	-	TGTGCCAGCAGCTTAGATTCCATCGACAGGATCACAGATACGCAGTATTTT	CASSLDSIDRITDTQYF
TRBV11-3	TRBJ2-7	TRBD1	-	TGTGCCAGCAGCTTTAAGGTCGACAGGGGTCGCTACGAGCAGTACTTC	CASSFKVDRGRYEQYF
TRBV19	TRBJ1-2	-	few	TGTGCCAGTCTAGGGCCCGCGGCGGGTGGCTACACCTTC	CASLGPAAGGYTF
TRBV5-1	TRBJ1-3	-	-	TGCGCCAGCAGCTTGGCCTTAGGGGATGTGCCTGGAAACACCATATATTTT	CASSLALGDVPGNTIYF
TRBV11-2	TRBJ2-7	-	-	TGTGCCAGCAGCTTAGTGGCCGTATCTTCCTACGAGCAGTACTTC	CASSLVAVSSYEQYF
TRBV29-1	TRBJ2-7	-	once	TGCAGCGCTGCCCACGCTACAGGGTTCGAGCAGTACTTC	CSAAHATGFEQYF
TRBV29-1	TRBJ2-7	-	-	TGCAGCGTTCTTCGGTCCACCGCTTCCTACGAGCAGTACTTC	CSVLRSTASYEQYF
TRBV7-9	TRBJ1-2	-	-	TGTGCCAGCAGCTTATTTCAGTTC	CASSLFQF
TRBV6-6	TRBJ1-1	-	-	TGTGCCAGCAGCCGACAGGAGGACACTGAAGCTTTCTTT	CASSRQEDTEAFF
TRBV19	TRBJ1-1	-	-	TGTGCCAGTAGTATGTATAACAGGAACACTGAAGCTTTCTTT	CASSMYNRNTEAFF
TRBV25-1	TRBJ2-6	TRBD1	few	TGTGCCAGCAGTGAATCAGGGACAGGGAGCTCTGGGGCCAACGTCCTGACTTTC	CASSESGTGSSGANVLTF
TRBV5-6	TRBJ2-1	-	-	TGTGCCAGCAGCTTAATCGGGGTCAATGAGCAGTTCTTC	CASSLIGVNEQFF
TRBV10-3	TRBJ2-7	TRBD2	-	TGTGCCATCAGTGGGGAGGGCCTCTACGAGCAGTACTTC	CAISGEGLYEQYF
TRBV5-4	TRBJ2-7	TRBD1	-	TGTGCCAGCAGCTTCGGGACAGGGATCGAGCAGTACTTC	CASSFGTGIEQYF
TRBV7-3	TRBJ2-3	TRBD2	-	TGTGCCAGCTCGGCGGGAGGGGCGGGCACAGATACGCAGTATTTT	CASSAGGAGTDTQYF
TRBV27	TRBJ2-7	TRBD1	once	TGTGCCAGCAGAGACGAACTGGGGACAGGAGTCTACGAGCAGTACTTC	CASRDELGTGVYEQYF
TRBV5-6	TRBJ1-1	-	-	TGTGCCAGCAGCCCGAACTGGGCCCCCTCTGGAGCTTTCTTT	CASSPNWAPSGAFF
TRBV27	TRBJ1-2	TRBD1	-	TGTGCCAGCAGTCATACCCCGACAGGGGCACACTATGGCTACACCTTC	CASSHTPTGAHYGYTF
TRBV29-1	TRBJ2-1	TRBD2	-	TGCAGCGTAGCGGGAATAAGGGTTGATGAGCAGTTCTTC	CSVAGIRVDEQFF
TRBV28	TRBJ1-4	TRBD1	-	TGTGCCAGCACCCTGGGACAGGGGCACGAAAAACTGTTTTTT	CASTLGQGHEKLFF
TRBV6-6	TRBJ1-2	TRBD1	-	TGTGCCAGCAGCCAGGGGGCGCACGGCTACACCTTC	CASSQGAHGYTF